A single sample gave rise to the 22 T cell receptor beta chains below, sequenced in a study of control samples from healthy donors and cancer patients. Measured with immunoSEQ multiplex PCR; TCRdb has only the in-frame clones, and not every one. The sample has 90,000 or so clones; less than 90% are singletons. The specimen was blood. These receptors originate from a woman between 65 and 79 years old in good health.

This chain links TRBV29-1 with TRBJ2-5, with 7 bases lining up with TRBD1. The CDR3 runs 15 residues. Germline-derived CDR1 and CDR2 are SQVTM and ANQGSEA. CDR3 region: CSSRPGQATGETQYF. CDR3 sequence (DNA): TGCAGTTCTAGACCCGGACAGGCCACGGGAGAGACCCAGTACTTC.

The chain combines TRBV28 with TRBJ1-1, with D uncertain. The CDR3 contains 14 residues. V shed 4 bases and J shed 1 base, with 10 bases lying between them. CDR1 and CDR2 (germline): MDHEN, SYDVKM. CDR3 residues: CASSSDLPNTEAFF. The DNA for the CDR3 is TGTGCCAGCAGTTCGGACCTGCCGAACACTGAAGCTTTCTTT.

The gene calls are TRBV5-1 and TRBJ2-3; no definite D call. CDR3 length: 13 residues. V lost 4 bases and J lost 1, with 7 bases in between. Germline CDR1 and CDR2: SGHRS and YFSETQ. The CDR3 nucleotides are TGCGCCAGCAGCCTGGAAGGCACAGATACGCAGTATTTT. Translating it yields CASSLEGTDTQYF.

This chain uses TRBV19 with TRBJ2-1; tentatively, D is TRBD2 (5 bases). CDR1 LNHDA and CDR2 SQIVND come from the germline V gene (reference sequence). The CDR3 totals 15 residues. V was trimmed by 6 bases and J by 2 bases, leaving 14 bases between them. CDR3 loop: CASSAGGAAYNEQFF. CDR3 nucleotides: TGTGCCAGTAGCGCGGGTGGAGCGGCCTACAATGAGCAGTTCTTC.

The chain is built from TRBV7-9 and TRBJ1-1, with D uncertain. Germline lookup yields CDR1 SEHNR and CDR2 FQNEAQ (reference sequence). Trimming shortened V by 10 bases and J by 1 base, and 13 bases separated the two germline ends. The CDR3 spans 13 residues. The CDR3, as DNA: TGTGCCACCAACACCGCCCCGAACACTGAAGCTTTCTTT. This codes for CATNTAPNTEAFF.

This rearrangement joins TRBV7-2 to TRBJ2-1; D is perhaps TRBD2 (6 bases). This CDR3 has 14 residues. In germline, CDR1 is SGHTA, CDR2 FQGNSA. V dropped 1 base and J dropped 6 bases, with 10 bases sitting between them. The CDR3 region is CASSLGVSGNEQFF. In nucleotides, the CDR3 is TGTGCCAGCAGCTTAGGGGTTAGCGGCAATGAGCAGTTCTTC.

CDR3 bases: TGTGCCAGCAGCCCTATTCGGGCCGGTAGTGGGGCCAACGTCCTGACTTTC. Amino acids: CASSPIRAGSGANVLTF. The chain is built from TRBV6-2 or TRBV6-3 and TRBJ2-6; D uncertain. The ends were cut back, 6 bases at V and 3 bases at J, with 18 bases in the middle. Germline CDR1 is MNHEY and CDR2 is SVGEGT. The CDR3 totals 17 residues.

The count of this clone is one. The V gene is TRBV30, the J gene TRBJ1-1; a possible D gene is TRBD1 (6 bases). Germline CDR1 is GTSNPN and CDR2 is SVGIG (reference sequence). The V end was cut by 7 bases, the J end by 1 base, with 7 bases between. The CDR3 totals 11 residues. The CDR3 is CALTGNTEAFF. The CDR3 DNA follows: TGTGCCTTGACAGGGAACACTGAAGCTTTCTTT.

The CDR3 DNA follows: TGTGCCAGCAGCGAGAGGGGTATCGGGGAGCTGTTTTTT. Translated: CASSERGIGELFF. The rearrangement links TRBV12-3 or TRBV12-4 to TRBJ2-2, with D possibly being TRBD1 or TRBD2 (5 bases each). The CDR3 runs to 13 residues. V was clipped by 6 bases and J by 7 bases, with 12 bases between them.

This clone was observed a handful of times. V and J are TRBV2 and TRBJ1-1, with TRBD1 matching 7 bases. The germline gives CDR1 SNHLY, CDR2 FYNNEI. The CDR3 length is 15 residues. Unmatched junction bases numbered 9, after V lost 8 bases and J lost 0 bases. CDR3 region: CASDMTGLMNTEAFF. In DNA form, the CDR3 reads TGTGCCAGCGATATGACAGGGCTAATGAACACTGAAGCTTTCTTT.

The genes are TRBV19 and TRBJ1-2; tentative D call: TRBD1 (6 bases). The CDR3 loop spans 17 amino acids. V gave up 9 bases and J gave up 4 bases, with 27 bases separating them. The germline CDR1 and CDR2 sequences are LNHDA and SQIVND (reference sequence). CDR3 nucleotide sequence: TGTGCCAGCATTAACTGGGACACTGGAAAAGGGGCCTATGGCTACACCTTC. Its translation is CASINWDTGKGAYGYTF.

The rearrangement uses TRBV19 and TRBJ1-4; possibly TRBD1 for D (6 bases). In germline, CDR1 is LNHDA, CDR2 SQIVND (reference sequence). The V end was cut by 3 bases, the J end by 8 bases, with 25 bases between. The CDR3 runs to 18 residues. CDR3 loop: CASSMGGTRQDWREKLFF. DNA for the CDR3: TGTGCCAGTAGTATGGGGGGGACACGACAGGATTGGAGAGAAAAACTGTTTTTT.

The chain links TRBV4-1 to TRBJ1-2; tentatively, D is TRBD1 (5 bases). V lost 1 base to trimming and J lost 7 bases, with 10 bases between them. This CDR3 contains 13 residues. Per the germline V gene, CDR1 is MGHRA and CDR2 is YSYEKL. As DNA, the CDR3 is TGCGCCAGCAGCCAAGGAACAGGTTTTGGCTACACCTTC. The encoded protein is CASSQGTGFGYTF.

V usage is TRBV30 and J usage is TRBJ2-3; the D call may be TRBD1 or TRBD2 (5 bases each). The V end lost 1 base, the J end lost 6 bases, and 5 bases lay between the germline ends. CDR3 length equals 11 residues. The germline V gene encodes CDR1 GTSNPN and CDR2 SVGIG (reference sequence). CDR3 region: CAWSGGDTQYF. CDR3 nucleotides: TGTGCCTGGAGTGGGGGGGATACGCAGTATTTT.

The chain employs TRBV15 and TRBJ1-5; D is uncertain. The ends were cut back, 3 bases at V and 5 bases at J, with 8 bases in the middle. The germline gives CDR1 LNHNV, CDR2 YYDKDF (reference sequence). This CDR3 comprises 13 residues. CDR3 in DNA: TGTGCCACCAGCAGCCGACCCGATCAGCCCCAGCATTTT. Protein: CATSSRPDQPQHF. Based on the CDR3 plus reference TRBV15 and TRBJ1-5, the full variable domain is DAMVIQNPRYQVTQFGKPVTLSCSQTLNHNVMYWYQQKSSQAPKLLFHYYDKDFNNEADTPDNFQSRRPNTSFCFLDIRSPGLGDTAMYLCATSSRPDQPQHFGDGTRLSIL.

The chain carries TRBV24-1 and TRBJ2-7; TRBD1 or TRBD2 may be the D gene (6 bases each). Germline V gene lookup returns CDR1 KGHDR and CDR2 SFDVKD. CDR3 length equals 15 residues. With 4 bases removed from V and 3 bases from J, the gap between germline ends came to 15 bases. CDR3 region: CATSDSLEGGYEQYF. In nucleotides, the CDR3 is TGTGCCACCAGTGACTCCTTGGAGGGGGGCTACGAGCAGTACTTC.

This sequence joins TRBV7-6 and TRBJ2-7, with 7 bases matching TRBD2. CDR1 and CDR2 from the germline V gene are SGHVS and FNYEAQ. Unmatched junction bases numbered 17, after V lost 3 bases and J lost 3 bases. The CDR3 runs 18 residues. CDR3 loop: CASSFVTSAGANYYEQYF. CDR3 DNA: TGTGCCAGCAGCTTTGTGACATCGGCGGGAGCAAACTACTACGAGCAGTACTTC.

V is TRBV19 and J is TRBJ1-4, with D unresolved. The CDR3 length is 14 residues. Per the germline V gene, CDR1 is LNHDA and CDR2 is SQIVND (reference sequence). Trimming removed 3 bases from V and 0 bases from J, with 5 bases in between. The CDR3 DNA sequence: TGTGCCAGTAGTATGGGAGCAACTAATGAAAAACTGTTTTTT. Residues: CASSMGATNEKLFF. The full variable domain, with the rest looked up from reference TRBV19 and TRBJ1-4, is DGGITQSPKYLFRKEGQNVTLSCEQNLNHDAMYWYRQDPGQGLRLIYYSQIVNDFQKGDIAEGYSVSREKKESFPLTVTSAQKNPTAFYLCASSMGATNEKLFFGSGTQLSVL.

The rearrangement uses TRBV18 and TRBJ1-2, with D perhaps matching TRBD1 (5 bases). V was clipped by 3 bases and J by 6 bases, with 11 bases between them. This CDR3 is 13 amino acids long. Germline V gives CDR1 KGHSH, CDR2 LQKENI. For the CDR3, the DNA is TGTGCCAGCTCACCTGGAAGGGGCGATGGCTACACCTTC. This sequence encodes CASSPGRGDGYTF.

This chain links TRBV19 with TRBJ1-4; no clear D gene. Trimming cost V 2 bases and J 8 bases, with 12 bases left between them. There are 14 residues in the CDR3. Per germline, CDR1 LNHDA and CDR2 SQIVND (reference sequence). The CDR3: CASSIIGSNEKLFF. In DNA form, the CDR3 reads TGTGCCAGTAGTATAATAGGGTCCAACGAAAAACTGTTTTTT.

This clone was seen only once. The chain recombines TRBV16 with TRBJ1-5; possibly TRBD1 for D (5 bases). Between the trimmed V and J ends, which lost 4 bases and 4 bases, there was a span of 11 bases. The CDR3 loop spans 14 amino acids. Germline V CDR1 and CDR2: KGHSY, FQNENV. The CDR3 reads CASSLTETNQPQHF. CDR3 nucleotide sequence: TGTGCCAGCAGCCTGACAGAGACTAATCAGCCCCAGCATTTT.

The chain employs TRBV15 and TRBJ1-2, with TRBD1 identical over 10 bases. Germline V gives CDR1 LNHNV, CDR2 YYDKDF (reference sequence). With 1 base clipped from V and 8 bases from J, the junction kept 4 bases outside the gene matches. The CDR3 covers 14 residues. The CDR3 DNA is TGTGCCACCAGCAGAGGAAGGGACAGGGGAGGCTACACCTTC. Translating gives CATSRGRDRGGYTF.